Shown below are 20 T cell receptor beta chains from a single sample sequenced in a study of tumor-infiltrating lymphocytes in primary liver carcinoma. Between roughly 20 and 33 mg of unsorted bulk tissue served as the source from which RNA and DNA were co-extracted. TCR beta cDNA was made from 500 ng total RNA with a constant-region primer. Employing slightly modified ARM-PCR, three nested multiplex PCR rounds were run, and these gave rise to the TCR beta libraries. With TRBV1-TRBV30 forward primers and a C-beta reverse primer, the first two PCR rounds were run for roughly 10 cycles each. TCRdb called the multiplex PCR reads again in MiXCR, with one record for every CDR3 protein. The sample contains about 110,000 distinct CDR3 sequences, 50% to 65% of which appear only once. Specimen: liver tumor tissue from sampling region 1. Regarding subset: tumor region T1, superior pole. The receptors originated from a woman aged 55-75 years with primary liver carcinoma and hepatitis B virus infection.

On this clonotype: This likely comes from a read error, as the CDR3 has no conserved phenylalanine or tryptophan at its end. The chain recombines TRBV6-5 with TRBJ2-6; TRBD2 matches 9 bases. The CDR3 totals 17 residues. Germline CDR1 MNHEY, CDR2 SVGAGI. DNA for the CDR3: TGTGCCAGCAGTTACTCGACTAGCGGCTCTGGAGCCAACGTCCTGACTATC. Protein: CASSYSTSGSGANVLTI.

This clonotype was found many times. The V gene is TRBV14, the J gene TRBJ1-1; D is uncertain. This CDR3 is 13 amino acids long. Between the trimmed V and J ends, which lost 1 base and 10 bases, there was a span of 13 bases. Germline lookup yields CDR1 SGHDN and CDR2 FVKESK. The CDR3 DNA follows: TGTGCCAGCAGCCAAGTGGGAGTAGCGTTAGCTTTCTTT. Its translation is CASSQVGVALAFF. The full variable domain, its missing parts supplied by reference TRBV14 and TRBJ1-1, is EAGVTQFPSHSVIEKGQTVTLRCDPISGHDNLYWYRRVMGKEIKFLLHFVKESKQDESGMPNNRFLAERTGGTYSTLKVQPAELEDSGVYFCASSQVGVALAFFGQGTRLTVV.

The chain employs TRBV6-5 and TRBJ1-1, with a tentative D call TRBD1 (5 bases). This CDR3 contains 14 residues. Trimming removed 8 bases at V and 8 bases at J, with 21 bases between. Germline V gene data show CDR1 as MNHEY and CDR2 as SVGAGI. The CDR3 protein is CASCDLRTCGEAFF. CDR3 nucleotides: TGTGCCAGCTGTGACCTAAGGACATGTGGCGAAGCTTTCTTT.

With regard to this clonotype: One end of the junction does not line up with germline, which may come from a read error. This sequence joins TRBV11-2 and TRBJ1-5; the D gene is possibly TRBD1 (5 bases). Germline V gives CDR1 SGHAT, CDR2 FQNNGV. This CDR3 has 15 residues. The CDR3 region has the DNA TGTACCAGCAGCTTAGGAGGGGTGGGGGATCAGCCCCAACATTTT. Translation: CTSSLGGVGDQPQHF.

This clonotype has a single count. At one of its ends the junction is not consistent with the germline gene, which may arise from a read error. The rearrangement links TRBV5-1 to TRBJ2-1; TRBD2 aligns across 14 bases. The CDR3 is 16 amino acids. CDR1 and CDR2 from the germline V gene are SGHRS and YFSETQ. CDR3 in amino acids: CVSSDWTSGRSNEQFF. The CDR3 DNA follows: TGCGTCAGCAGCGACTGGACTAGCGGGAGGAGTAATGAGCAGTTCTTC.

This chain links TRBV28 with TRBJ1-4, with 7 bases lining up with TRBD1. This CDR3 is 16 amino acids long. CDR1 MDHEN and CDR2 SYDVKM come from the germline V gene. Trimming at V came to 6 bases and at J to 0 bases, leaving 7 bases not matched to a gene. The DNA of the CDR3 is TGTGCCAGCAGCGAGGACAGGCCTGCAACTAATGAAAAACTGTTTTTT. Its translation is CASSEDRPATNEKLFF.

Points on this clonotype: Given a much more abundant clone one base away, this may be a read error. The chain links TRBV7-9 to TRBJ2-3; D is perhaps TRBD1 or TRBD2 (5 bases each). Germline-derived CDR1 and CDR2 are SEHNR and FQNEAQ (reference sequence). The V end lost 4 bases, the J end lost 2 bases, and 16 bases lay between the germline ends. This CDR3 is built from 16 residues. CDR3 sequence: CASSSVGDGVTDTQYF. CDR3 sequence (DNA): TGTGCCAGCAGCTCAGTAGGGGACGGGGTCACAGATACGCAGTATTTT.

This clonotype was counted at least ten times. The V call is TRBV30, the J call TRBJ2-3; D is uncertain. The germline V and J ends were trimmed by 5 bases and 8 bases, with 11 bases remaining between them. The CDR3 extends over 11 amino acids. The germline gives CDR1 GTSNPN, CDR2 SVGIG (reference sequence). The CDR3 DNA reads TGTGCCTGGGAGAGTAGTCTTACGCAGTATTTT. Amino acid sequence: CAWESSLTQYF.

This clonotype was seen repeatedly, ten times or more. The chain is built from TRBV11-3 and TRBJ2-5; 13 bases are shared with TRBD2. The CDR3 spans 15 residues. Per the germline V gene, CDR1 is SGHNT and CDR2 is YENEEA. V lost 5 bases and J lost 6; bases outside the gene matches: 6. The CDR3 sequence: CASSPGTSGMKTQYF. In DNA form, the CDR3 reads TGTGCCAGCAGCCCGGGGACTAGCGGGATGAAGACCCAGTACTTC.

Turning to this clonotype: This may be a read error: a much more frequent sequence differs by one nucleotide. V gene TRBV5-6 combines with J gene TRBJ1-1; 8 bases are a match to TRBD1. There are 13 residues in the CDR3. Germline loops: CDR1 SGHDT, CDR2 YYEEEE. The CDR3 region has the DNA TGTGCCAGCAGGGGACAGGCGAACACTGAAGCTCTCTTT. This codes for CASRGQANTEALF.

The J gene is TRBJ2-1, the V gene TRBV11-3; no definite D call. Germline V CDR1 and CDR2: SGHNT, YENEEA. Deletions cut 3 bases from V and 9 bases from J, with 12 bases between. This CDR3 region has 13 residues. This chain's CDR3 is CASSFSSNSEQFF. The CDR3 nucleotides are TGTGCCAGCAGCTTTTCCAGTAACAGTGAGCAGTTCTTC.

This clonotype was seen ten or more times. The chain is built from TRBV4-1 and TRBJ1-1; D remains ambiguous. The germline V gene encodes CDR1 MGHRA and CDR2 YSYEKL. The CDR3 is 13 amino acids. The germline V and J ends were trimmed by 1 base and 10 bases, with 13 bases remaining between them. The CDR3 loop reads CASSQGVRWGAFF. Written as DNA, the CDR3 is TGCGCCAGCAGCCAAGGGGTTCGTTGGGGAGCTTTCTTT.

Relative to its sample, this clonotype is medium-sized. This chain joins TRBV11-3 and TRBJ2-3; unclear D gene. V was cut by 6 bases and J by 2 bases, with 3 bases left in between. CDR1 is SGHNT and CDR2 is YENEEA in the germline V gene. The CDR3 is made up of 11 amino acids. DNA of the CDR3: TGTGCCAGCAGATACACAGATACGCAGTATTTT. Translated, it gives CASRYTDTQYF. The complete variable domain, with remaining parts taken from reference TRBV11-3 and TRBJ2-3, reads EAGVVQSPRYKIIEKKQPVAFWCNPISGHNTLYWYLQNLGQGPELLIRYENEEAVDDSQLPKDRFSAERLKGVDSTLKIQPAELGDSAVYLCASRYTDTQYFGPGTRLTVL.

This clonotype was counted at least ten times. This chain connects TRBV29-1 to TRBJ1-4; D possibly corresponds to TRBD1 (6 bases). The CDR3 consists of 13 residues. Germline CDR1 SQVTM, CDR2 ANQGSEA. Trimming left V 7 bases short and J 6 bases short, with 15 bases between. CDR3 sequence: CSGKGVRDEKLFF. Here the CDR3 DNA reads TGCAGCGGAAAGGGGGTTAGAGATGAAAAACTGTTTTTT.

A few counts support this clonotype. The CDR3 reads CASSLGFDRWTEAFF. CDR3 nucleotides: TGCGCCAGCAGCTTGGGGTTTGACAGGTGGACTGAAGCTTTCTTT. V is TRBV5-1 and J is TRBJ1-1, with TRBD1 as a possible D gene (6 bases). Trimming removed 0 bases from V and 5 bases from J, with 14 bases in between. Germline CDR1 is SGHRS and CDR2 is YFSETQ. The CDR3 length is 15 residues.

V usage is TRBV12-3 or TRBV12-4 and J usage is TRBJ1-6; D is unclear. The CDR3 totals 15 residues. The V end was cut by 10 bases, the J end by 1 base, with 14 bases between. The CDR3, as DNA: TGTGCCATCAATCCCGAGGGTTCCTATAATTCACCCCTCCACTTT. Its protein is CAINPEGSYNSPLHF.

This clonotype was counted between two and nine times. This sequence joins TRBV7-3 and TRBJ2-1, with a weak D call TRBD2 (6 bases). The V end lost 0 bases, the J end lost 5 bases, and 26 bases lay between the germline ends. The length of the CDR3 is 20 residues. Per germline, CDR1 SGHTA and CDR2 FQGTGA. CDR3 protein: CASSLTFERAVTSKDNEQFF. The CDR3, as DNA: TGTGCCAGCAGCTTAACGTTCGAGCGGGCCGTTACCTCGAAAGACAATGAGCAGTTCTTC.

The V call is TRBV11-1, the J call TRBJ2-2; no definite D call. Germline-derived CDR1 and CDR2 are SGHAT and FQDESV (reference sequence). The CDR3 spans 14 residues. Trimming removed 5 bases from V and 3 bases from J, with 10 bases in between. CDR3 protein: CASSLMADTGELFF. CDR3 DNA: TGTGCCAGCAGCCTCATGGCGGACACCGGGGAGCTGTTTTTT.

The sample holds many counts of this clonotype. The chain is built from TRBV4-2 and TRBJ2-5, with 11 bases matching TRBD2. Germline V lookup: CDR1 LGHNA, CDR2 YNFKEQ. The CDR3 extends over 16 amino acids. With V trimmed by 4 bases and J by 2 bases, 6 bases remained unmatched. CDR3 loop: CASSPAGLAEQETQYF. The DNA of the CDR3 is TGTGCCAGCAGCCCCGCGGGACTAGCGGAACAAGAGACCCAGTACTTC.

In regard to this clonotype: Given a much more abundant clone one base away, this may be a read error. The chain combines TRBV6-5 with TRBJ1-4; D gene uncertain. V lost 2 bases and J 11 bases, leaving 15 bases between the germline ends. The CDR3 runs to 14 residues. Germline V lookup: CDR1 MNHEY, CDR2 SVGAGI. CDR3 nucleotides: TGTGCCAGCAGTTACGTGGTTGAGGGATGGAAACTGTTTTTT. Its translation: CASSYVVEGWKLFF.